A selection of T cell receptor beta chains follows, all from one sample in a study of shared clonotypes between healthy human individuals. Method: immunoSEQ multiplex PCR; TCRdb's copy keeps in-frame clones and lacks some. The data contain more than 450,000 clones, 79% of them singletons. Sequencing used PBMCs. The receptors were sampled from a woman aged 40 to 49 in good health. Some clones in this sample may be carry-over from other donors' samples. CDR3s include the opening cysteine and the closing phenylalanine or tryptophan. A D gene is named only where the DNA matches it firmly. The size of a clone is reported for some rows only, either as once, few or many, or as a class for expanded clones.

cdr3_length	clone_size	j_call	v_call	d_call	cdr3_nt	cdr3_aa
15	NA	TRBJ2-1	TRBV29-1	TRBD2	TGCAGCGGGGGGGGAAGGACTAGCGGCTACAATGAGCAGTTCTTC	CSGGGRTSGYNEQFF
13	NA	TRBJ2-2	TRBV29-1	NA	TGCAGCGCCCTAATGTCGGGAGCCGGGGAGCTGTTTTTT	CSALMSGAGELFF
13	few	TRBJ2-2	TRBV6-4	NA	TGTGCCAGCAGTGAAGGGGACACCGGGGAGCTGTTTTTT	CASSEGDTGELFF
14	NA	TRBJ2-7	TRBV18	NA	TGTGCCAGCTCACCTTCGGTAGGACTCTACGAGCAGTACTTC	CASSPSVGLYEQYF
14	NA	TRBJ2-7	TRBV4-1	TRBD1	TGCGCCAGCAGCGTCGGGACAGGGGACTACGAGCAGTACTTC	CASSVGTGDYEQYF
16	few	TRBJ2-5	TRBV15	TRBD2	TGTGCCACCAGCCACCGGGGTCTAGCGGGGCAAGAGACCCAGTACTTC	CATSHRGLAGQETQYF
14	NA	TRBJ1-4	TRBV19	TRBD1	TGTGCCAGTAGGAAACAGGGGACAAATGAAAAACTGTTTTTT	CASRKQGTNEKLFF
16	NA	TRBJ2-2	TRBV25-1	TRBD1	TGTGCCAGCAGCACCGAAAGGGACAGCTACACCGGGGAGCTGTTTTTT	CASSTERDSYTGELFF
16	NA	TRBJ2-1	TRBV6-5	TRBD1	TGTGCCAGCAGTTACTCGCGGGACAGGGGCTCCAATGAGCAGTTCTTC	CASSYSRDRGSNEQFF
17	NA	TRBJ2-5	TRBV4-1	TRBD2	TGCGCCAGCAGCCCGATTATAACTAGCGGGAGGATCGAGACCCAGTACTTC	CASSPIITSGRIETQYF
16	NA	TRBJ2-7	TRBV18	TRBD1	TGTGCCAGCTCACCACCGGAGGCAGGGGGCTCGGGCGAGCAGTACTTC	CASSPPEAGGSGEQYF
14	once	TRBJ2-5	TRBV4-1	NA	TGCGCCAGCAGCCCCCCCAGGGGAAAAGAGACCCAGTACTTC	CASSPPRGKETQYF
14	NA	TRBJ2-2	TRBV7-9	NA	TGTGCCAGCAGCTTATCAGGGCGGTCCGGGGAGCTGTTTTTT	CASSLSGRSGELFF
11	NA	TRBJ2-7	TRBV30	NA	TGTGCCTGGAGTGGTTTGTACGAGCAGTACTTC	CAWSGLYEQYF
14	NA	TRBJ1-2	TRBV7-8	NA	TGTGCCAGCAGCTTAGAGGCAATTAACTATGGCTACACCTTC	CASSLEAINYGYTF
16	NA	TRBJ1-3	TRBV30	NA	TGTGCCTGGAGCCTTCGGAGAGGGGTGGTTGGAAACACCATATATTTT	CAWSLRRGVVGNTIYF
14	NA	TRBJ1-2	TRBV6-5	TRBD1	TGTGCCAGCAGTACGGGGACAGGGGGTCTTGGCTACACCTTC	CASSTGTGGLGYTF
17	NA	TRBJ1-3	TRBV9	TRBD1	TGTGCCAGCAGCCTCAATACAGGGGGCGGTGGAGGAAACACCATATATTTT	CASSLNTGGGGGNTIYF
15	few	TRBJ1-4	TRBV11-2	NA	TGTGCCAGCAGCGAAAGGGGTCTGCGGGGTGAAAAACTGTTTTTT	CASSERGLRGEKLFF
11	NA	TRBJ1-2	TRBV6-5	NA	TGTGCCAGCAGGCAGGGGTATGGCTACACCTTC	CASRQGYGYTF
12	NA	TRBJ2-5	TRBV2	NA	TGTGCCAGCAAGCAAAACCAAGAGACCCAGTACTTC	CASKQNQETQYF
13	NA	TRBJ1-4	TRBV5-1	TRBD1	TGCGCCAGCAGCCTAACGGGACAGATAGAACTGTTTTTT	CASSLTGQIELFF
13	NA	TRBJ1-1	TRBV7-6	NA	TGTGCCAGCAGCTTAGCTGGAAACACTGAAGCTTTCTTT	CASSLAGNTEAFF
15	NA	TRBJ1-2	TRBV7-2	NA	TGTGCCAGCAGCTTAGAGGCTCGGCAGAACTATGGCTACACCTTC	CASSLEARQNYGYTF
14	NA	TRBJ2-2	TRBV27	NA	TGTGCCAGCAGGGGGTGGAGCGTCACCGGGGAGCTGTTTTTT	CASRGWSVTGELFF
14	NA	TRBJ2-7	TRBV4-1	NA	TGCGCCAGCAGCCAAGGAATTTTCTCCTACGAGCAGTACTTC	CASSQGIFSYEQYF
15	NA	TRBJ1-1	TRBV28	NA	TGTGCCAGCAGTATACCGGCAGGTCGGAACACTGAAGCTTTCTTT	CASSIPAGRNTEAFF
14	NA	TRBJ1-1	TRBV29-1	NA	TGCAGCGTTGAAGATCTGGGGCGAGAGACTGAAGCTTTCTTT	CSVEDLGRETEAFF
16	few	TRBJ2-6	TRBV6-4	NA	TGTGCCAGCAGTGACTCGAGCAGCTCTGGGGCCAACGTCCTGACTTTC	CASSDSSSSGANVLTF
13	NA	TRBJ2-1	TRBV19	NA	TGTGCCAGTAGGCGGGGCAATGCGGATGAGCAGTTCTTC	CASRRGNADEQFF
15	NA	TRBJ2-1	TRBV21-1	NA	TGTGCCAGCAGCAAAGCCTGGCAGGGACTTTGTGAGCAGTTCTTC	CASSKAWQGLCEQFF
13	NA	TRBJ1-5	TRBV6-5	NA	TGTGCCAGCAGTCCGGACCGAGATCAGCCCCAGCATTTT	CASSPDRDQPQHF
15	few	TRBJ2-7	TRBV29-1	NA	TGCAGCGTTAGAGAGGTCAGGACGTCCGAGGGCGAGCAGTACTTC	CSVREVRTSEGEQYF
15	NA	TRBJ2-1	TRBV7-3	TRBD2	TGTGCCAGCAGCTACAGCGGGGGACGTCACAATGAGCAGTTCTTC	CASSYSGGRHNEQFF
12	few	TRBJ1-1	TRBV7-2	NA	TGTGCCAGCAGCTTATATGTCAGTGAAGCTTTCTTT	CASSLYVSEAFF
18	NA	TRBJ2-5	TRBV5-1	NA	TGCGCCAGCAGCTTGGTGAGGGGGGCAGGGAGATTCCAAGAGACCCAGTACTTC	CASSLVRGAGRFQETQYF
16	NA	TRBJ2-4	TRBV18	NA	TGTGCCAGCTCACCACGTCTGGGTGAGGGCAAAAACATTCAGTACTTC	CASSPRLGEGKNIQYF
16	NA	TRBJ1-2	TRBV19	NA	TGTGCCAGTAGTATCCCCGGGACCCTCATGAACTATGGCTACACCTTC	CASSIPGTLMNYGYTF
17	NA	TRBJ2-2	TRBV11-2	TRBD1	TGTGCCAGCAGCTTTCCTGTGACAGGGTTGAACACCGGGGAGCTGTTTTTT	CASSFPVTGLNTGELFF
18	NA	TRBJ2-6	TRBV27	TRBD1	TGTGCCAGCACCGATGGACAGGGTAGGCCCTCTGGGGCCAACGTCCTGACTTTC	CASTDGQGRPSGANVLTF
15	NA	TRBJ2-3	TRBV5-1	NA	TGCGCCAGCAGCTTGGGGGGCAGGAGGACAGATACGCAGTATTTT	CASSLGGRRTDTQYF
11	NA	TRBJ1-2	TRBV7-2	NA	TGTGCCAGCAACAGGGCCGGTGGCTACACCTTC	CASNRAGGYTF